The 17 T cell receptor beta chains listed next were all sequenced from one sample in a study of OX40 agonist ivuxolimab in advanced cancers. Clones were sequenced by immunoSEQ multiplex PCR, and TCRdb holds only the in-frame ones, with some missing. The profile shows under 70,000 clones, roughly 89% of them singletons. The source material was CD4+ or CD8+ T cells sorted from blood, sampled in a trial of the OX40 agonist ivuxolimab. These receptors all come from an adult with an advanced solid tumor such as melanoma, head and neck, liver or kidney cancer.

V and J are TRBV11-3 and TRBJ2-2; 11 bases are shared with TRBD1. The CDR3 extends over 14 amino acids. Germline assignment: CDR1 SGHNT and CDR2 YENEEA. The ends lost 3 bases at V and 6 bases at J; junction bases unmatched: 0. The CDR3 DNA sequence: TGTGCCAGCAGCTTGGGACAGGGGGCCGGGGAGCTGTTTTTT. Encoded protein: CASSLGQGAGELFF. The whole variable domain, filled in from reference TRBV11-3 and TRBJ2-2, reads EAGVVQSPRYKIIEKKQPVAFWCNPISGHNTLYWYLQNLGQGPELLIRYENEEAVDDSQLPKDRFSAERLKGVDSTLKIQPAELGDSAVYLCASSLGQGAGELFFGEGSRLTVL.

The chain joins TRBV5-4 to TRBJ2-6, with a tentative D call TRBD1 (7 bases). The CDR3 contains 15 residues. V was cut by 5 bases and J by 4 bases, with 13 bases left in between. Germline CDR1 is SGHNT and CDR2 is YYREEE (reference sequence). CDR3 protein: CASREGARGANVLTF. The CDR3 nucleotides read TGTGCCAGCAGGGAGGGGGCAAGGGGGGCCAACGTCCTGACTTTC.

The chain employs TRBV7-2 and TRBJ1-5; 7 bases are a match to TRBD1. CDR3 length equals 14 residues. CDR1 and CDR2 from the germline V gene are SGHTA and FQGNSA. V lost 5 bases, J lost 3 bases, and 4 bases stayed unmatched. CDR3 amino acids: CASSLTGYNQPQHF. In nucleotides, the CDR3 is TGTGCCAGCAGCCTGACAGGGTACAATCAGCCCCAGCATTTT. Complete variable domain (other parts from reference TRBV7-2 and TRBJ1-5): GAGVSQSPSNKVTEKGKDVELRCDPISGHTALYWYRQSLGQGLEFLIYFQGNSAPDKSGLPSDRFSAERTGGSVSTLTIQRTQQEDSAVYLCASSLTGYNQPQHFGDGTRLSIL.

This chain uses TRBV30 with TRBJ1-2; D gene unclear. V shed 0 bases and J shed 0 bases, with 5 bases lying between them. Germline lookup yields CDR1 GTSNPN and CDR2 SVGIG (reference sequence). CDR3 size: 13 residues. The CDR3, as DNA: TGTGCCTGGAGTGTCCAGACTAACTATGGCTACACCTTC. This codes for CAWSVQTNYGYTF.

The chain is built from TRBV9 and TRBJ2-1; D is possibly TRBD1 (6 bases). The germline V gene encodes CDR1 SGDLS and CDR2 YYNGEE. The CDR3 loop spans 13 amino acids. Trimming removed 2 bases from V and 12 bases from J, with 15 bases in between. This CDR3 is CASSVADEGGQFF. The CDR3 nucleotides are TGTGCCAGCAGCGTCGCCGATGAAGGGGGGCAGTTCTTC.

V is TRBV5-4 and J is TRBJ2-7; D is uncertain. The CDR3 consists of 12 residues. Trimming took off 3 bases at V and 5 bases at J, with 9 bases between the two ends. The germline CDR1 and CDR2 sequences are SGHNT and YYREEE (reference sequence). The CDR3 bases are TGTGCCAGCAGCTCCCGTAGCAACGAGCAGTACTTC. Protein: CASSSRSNEQYF.

The rearrangement links TRBV5-6 to TRBJ2-3; 11 nucleotides line up with TRBD2. The CDR3 contains 16 residues. Looked up from germline, CDR1 is SGHDT and CDR2 is YYEEEE. J lost 6 bases, V lost 0 bases, and 6 bases had no gene match. The CDR3 is CASSLVLAGGPDTQYF. In DNA form, the CDR3 reads TGTGCCAGCAGCTTGGTGCTAGCGGGAGGCCCGGATACGCAGTATTTT.

This chain uses TRBV4-1 with TRBJ2-7; TRBD1 matches 8 bases. Germline values: CDR1 MGHRA, CDR2 YSYEKL. CDR3 length: 14 amino acids. The V and J ends lost 4 bases and 2 bases, in that order; junction bases with no gene match: 4. CDR3 protein: CASSLQGATYEQYF. DNA for the CDR3: TGCGCCAGCAGCCTCCAGGGGGCCACCTACGAGCAGTACTTC.

This rearrangement joins TRBV7-2 to TRBJ2-3; D is perhaps TRBD2 (6 bases). From germline, CDR1 is SGHTA and CDR2 FQGNSA. Trimming stripped 4 bases from V and 2 bases from J, with 16 bases between. The CDR3 runs to 16 residues. The CDR3 loop reads CASSSGVAEFTDTQYF. The CDR3 DNA follows: TGTGCCAGCAGCTCTGGGGTAGCGGAGTTCACAGATACGCAGTATTTT.

V is TRBV7-2 and J is TRBJ2-5; 10 bases agree with TRBD1. The CDR3 totals 13 residues. J gave up 7 bases and V 7 bases, and 6 bases lay outside the gene matches. Germline values: CDR1 SGHTA, CDR2 FQGNSA. CDR3: CASTKGTGATQYF. In DNA, the CDR3 is TGTGCCAGCACCAAGGGGACAGGGGCGACCCAGTACTTC. Variable domain in full (rest from reference TRBV7-2 and TRBJ2-5): GAGVSQSPSNKVTEKGKDVELRCDPISGHTALYWYRQSLGQGLEFLIYFQGNSAPDKSGLPSDRFSAERTGGSVSTLTIQRTQQEDSAVYLCASTKGTGATQYFGPGTRLLVL.

This clone was observed once. The chain couples TRBV5-1 to TRBJ2-1; 8 positions match TRBD1. V trimming: 8 bases; J trimming: 10 bases; junction bases outside the gene matches: 17. The CDR3 loop spans 15 amino acids. Germline CDR1 and CDR2: SGHRS and YFSETQ. CDR3: CASTQGQASREEQFF. As DNA, the CDR3 is TGCGCCAGTACCCAGGGACAGGCTTCGAGGGAAGAGCAGTTCTTC.

The chain combines TRBV19 with TRBJ2-2; no definite D call. From germline, CDR1 is LNHDA and CDR2 SQIVND (reference sequence). The ends were cut back, 5 bases at V and 0 bases at J, with 10 bases in the middle. CDR3 length: 15 residues. CDR3 loop: CASSRSSPNTGELFF. DNA of the CDR3: TGTGCCAGTAGTCGCAGTAGCCCGAACACCGGGGAGCTGTTTTTT.

This clone was recorded only once. The J gene is TRBJ2-1, the V gene TRBV7-9, with D maybe TRBD2 (6 bases). Per germline, CDR1 SEHNR and CDR2 FQNEAQ (reference sequence). V dropped 5 bases and J dropped 6 bases, with 11 bases sitting between them. There are 13 residues in the CDR3. Here the CDR3 reads CASSRGIGNEQFF. The CDR3 DNA reads TGTGCCAGCAGCCGCGGGATAGGCAATGAGCAGTTCTTC. Complete variable domain (other parts from reference TRBV7-9 and TRBJ2-1): DTGVSQNPRHKITKRGQNVTFRCDPISEHNRLYWYRQTLGQGPEFLTYFQNEAQLEKSRLLSDRFSAERPKGSFSTLEIQRTEQGDSAMYLCASSRGIGNEQFFGPGTRLTVL.

This chain links TRBV25-1 with TRBJ2-2; no firm D call. Germline lookup yields CDR1 MGHDK and CDR2 SYGVNS. The V and J ends lost 4 bases and 6 bases respectively, with 9 bases between them. CDR3 length: 13 residues. This chain's CDR3 is CASSGFGPGELFF. CDR3 nucleotide sequence: TGTGCCAGCAGTGGCTTTGGCCCCGGGGAGCTGTTTTTT. Variable domain in full (rest from reference TRBV25-1 and TRBJ2-2): EADIYQTPRYLVIGTGKKITLECSQTMGHDKMYWYQQDPGMELHLIHYSYGVNSTEKGDLSSESTVSRIRTEHFPLTLESARPSHTSQYLCASSGFGPGELFFGEGSRLTVL.

The chain has TRBV5-1 and TRBJ1-3; 7 bases are a match to TRBD1. Germline loops: CDR1 SGHRS, CDR2 YFSETQ. Trimming cost V 3 bases and J 4 bases; bases outside gene matches: 1. The CDR3 consists of 13 residues. In DNA form, the CDR3 reads TGCGCCAGCAGCTCGGACAGGGGAAACACCATATATTTT. Translated: CASSSDRGNTIYF.

This chain joins TRBV14 and TRBJ1-2, with a weak D call TRBD1 (6 bases). Germline CDR1 and CDR2: SGHDN and FVKESK. Trimming took off 0 bases at V and 5 bases at J, with 22 bases between the two ends. The CDR3 length is 18 residues. CDR3 protein: CASSQDSTVGAFVYGYTF. CDR3 DNA sequence: TGTGCCAGCAGCCAAGACTCGACAGTGGGGGCCTTTGTGTATGGCTACACCTTC.

The CDR3 nucleotides are TGTGCCAGCCTTAAGGGGGTACCCCCCTACGAGCAGTACTTC. Its translation is CASLKGVPPYEQYF. The genes are TRBV28 and TRBJ2-7, with a possible D match to TRBD1 (6 bases). V gave up 8 bases and J gave up 2 bases, with 16 bases separating them. The CDR3 sequence is 14 residues long. Looked up from germline, CDR1 is MDHEN and CDR2 is SYDVKM.